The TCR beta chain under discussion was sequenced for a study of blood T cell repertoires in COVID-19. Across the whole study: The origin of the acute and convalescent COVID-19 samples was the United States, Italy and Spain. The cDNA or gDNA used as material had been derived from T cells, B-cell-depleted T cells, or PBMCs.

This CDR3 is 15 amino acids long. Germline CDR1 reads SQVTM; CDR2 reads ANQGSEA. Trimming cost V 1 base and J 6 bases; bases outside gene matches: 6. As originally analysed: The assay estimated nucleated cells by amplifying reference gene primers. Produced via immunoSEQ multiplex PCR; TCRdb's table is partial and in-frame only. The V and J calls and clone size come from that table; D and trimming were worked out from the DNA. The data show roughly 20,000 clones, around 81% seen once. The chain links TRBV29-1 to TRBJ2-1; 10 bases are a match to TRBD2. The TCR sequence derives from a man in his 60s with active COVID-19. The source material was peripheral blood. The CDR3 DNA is TGCAGCGTTGAAGGGTGGGCTAGCGGGAGCAATGAGCAGTTCTTC. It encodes CSVEGWASGSNEQFF.